This T cell receptor (beta chain) was sequenced for a study of early T cells in non-severe SARS-CoV-2 infection. Study at large: Sequencing used unsorted whole-blood bulk RNA, so chains lack pairing.

Germline V gene lookup returns CDR1 DFQATT and CDR2 SNEGSKA (reference sequence). The CDR3 covers 14 residues. Trimming removed 7 bases from V and 4 bases from J, with 20 bases in between. Individual cDNA molecules received unique molecular identifiers during library preparation. A single record per CDR3 protein comes from TCRdb applying MiXCR to the 5' RACE reads. The sample shows 40,000 to 60,000 distinct CDR3 sequences, 6.2% of them seen only once. The starting material was whole blood, obtained at baseline. This chain joins TRBV20-1 and TRBJ2-7, with D possibly being TRBD1 (6 bases). The receptor was derived from an adult who was a healthcare worker with PCR-confirmed SARS-CoV-2 infection or an uninfected control (not recorded which). The CDR3 nucleotides read TGCAGTGGCAGCCTGGAGAGGGGGTGGTACGAGCAGTACTTC. Protein: CSGSLERGWYEQYF.